The 32 T cell receptor beta chains reported below all come from one sample, sequenced in a study of T cells in Graves' hyperthyroidism and ophthalmopathy. The source material, RNA transcripts, was used to amplify TCR beta CDR3 regions. First-round RT-PCR targeting the TCR CDR3 was performed with the HTBI primer set. Each CDR3 protein is one row after TCRdb ran MiXCR on the multiplex PCR reads. The data hold 250,000 to 350,000 distinct CDR3 sequences, with about 18% observed a single time. Material for sequencing was blood. These receptors were collected from a woman aged 60-70 years with Graves' ophthalmopathy.

This clonotype came up a few times. The V gene is TRBV30, the J gene TRBJ1-6, with TRBD1 identical over 9 bases. The germline V gene has CDR1 GTSNPN and CDR2 SVGIG (reference sequence). The CDR3 consists of 14 residues. The junction had 6 bases not matched to a gene; V was cut back by 3 bases and J by 9 bases. The CDR3 loop reads CAWSAGQGGSPLHF. In DNA, the CDR3 is TGTGCCTGGAGCGCGGGACAGGGAGGTTCACCCCTCCACTTT.

At least ten counts were recorded for this clonotype. This chain's CDR3 is CASSAGPGGANTEAFF. Written as DNA, the CDR3 is TGTGCCAGCAGCGCCGGTCCGGGGGGGGCGAACACTGAAGCTTTCTTT. J is TRBJ1-1 and V is TRBV9, with D perhaps TRBD1 (6 bases). This CDR3 has 16 residues. CDR1 SGDLS and CDR2 YYNGEE come from the germline V gene. The V end lost 3 bases, the J end lost 1 base, and 16 bases lay between the germline ends.

This clonotype was picked up many times. CDR3 DNA sequence: TGTGCCAGCAGTGAAGGTTCGGACAGAAATCAGCCCCAGCATTTT. Protein sequence: CASSEGSDRNQPQHF. V is TRBV2 and J is TRBJ1-5; D might be TRBD1 (6 bases). V lost 1 base to trimming and J lost 4 bases, with 11 bases between them. CDR3 size: 15 residues. Germline CDR1 SNHLY, CDR2 FYNNEI.

This clonotype has at least ten counts. This rearrangement joins TRBV12-3 or TRBV12-4 to TRBJ2-3; perhaps TRBD1 as D (6 bases). Trimming cost V 3 bases and J 4 bases, with 11 bases left between them. The CDR3 is 14 residues long. CDR3 residues: CASSFRTEADTQYF. In nucleotides, the CDR3 is TGTGCCAGCAGTTTTAGGACAGAAGCAGATACGCAGTATTTT.

The chain couples TRBV29-1 to TRBJ2-3; 7 bases fit TRBD2. V was clipped by 6 bases and J by 0 bases; unmatched bases: 6. Germline-derived CDR1 and CDR2 are SQVTM and ANQGSEA. CDR3 length: 14 amino acids. The CDR3 reads CSVGGEPSTDTQYF. DNA for the CDR3: TGCAGCGTGGGGGGGGAACCAAGCACAGATACGCAGTATTTT.

There are many counts of this clonotype. The rearrangement uses TRBV7-8 and TRBJ2-5; either TRBD1 or TRBD2 may fit D (6 bases each). The CDR3 runs to 15 residues. V was pared by 1 base and J by 5 bases, with 14 bases between. The germline CDR1 and CDR2 sequences are SGHVS and FQNEAQ. DNA for the CDR3: TGTGCCAGCAGCTTAGTCTCGGGGGCTAGGGAGACCCAGTACTTC. This gives the protein CASSLVSGARETQYF.

There are many counts of this clonotype. The J gene is TRBJ1-1, the V gene TRBV5-1; D is uncertain. The germline V and J ends were trimmed by 4 bases and 0 bases, with 19 bases remaining between them. The CDR3 sequence is 17 residues long. CDR1 and CDR2 (germline): SGHRS, YFSETQ. CDR3 region: CASSRYLGRVLNTEAFF. The CDR3 coding sequence is TGCGCCAGCAGCCGATACCTTGGACGGGTATTGAACACTGAAGCTTTCTTT.

This clonotype was detected many times. The chain recombines TRBV7-2 with TRBJ1-5; D not resolved. Trimming cost V 0 bases and J 6 bases, with 12 bases left between them. This CDR3 is built from 15 residues. Germline CDR1 and CDR2: SGHTA and FQGNSA. CDR3 loop: CASSLAGGLGQPQHF. The CDR3 DNA is TGTGCCAGCAGCTTAGCGGGCGGACTGGGTCAGCCCCAGCATTTT.

There are a few counts of this clonotype. The chain joins TRBV3-1 to TRBJ2-7, with 11 bases identical to TRBD2. The CDR3 totals 17 residues. Germline CDR1 is LGHDT and CDR2 is YNNKEL (reference sequence). Losses at the gene ends were 4 bases for V and 3 bases for J; bases not matched to a gene: 11. The CDR3 sequence: CASSRTATGTSGYEQYF. The DNA for the CDR3 is TGTGCCAGCAGCCGAACGGCAACCGGGACTAGCGGCTACGAGCAGTACTTC.

With respect to this clonotype: This may be a read error, as it is one base from a much larger clone. The genes are TRBV28 and TRBJ2-7; D is possibly TRBD1 (5 bases). The CDR3 runs 14 residues. Between the trimmed V and J ends, which lost 2 bases and 4 bases, there was a span of 12 bases. Germline values: CDR1 MDHEN, CDR2 SYDVKM. The CDR3, as DNA: TGTGCCAGCAGTTTAAGGACAACGCTTTACGAGCAGTACTTC. This encodes CASSLRTTLYEQYF.

This clonotype was detected ten times or more. The V call is TRBV12-3 or TRBV12-4, the J call TRBJ1-5; TRBD1 matches 8 bases. The V and J ends lost 6 bases and 5 bases, in that order; junction bases with no gene match: 6. This CDR3 has 14 residues. CDR3 region: CASSPDREDQPQHF. The CDR3 bases are TGTGCCAGCAGCCCGGACAGGGAAGATCAGCCCCAGCATTTT.

Ten or more counts support this clonotype. This chain links TRBV7-2 with TRBJ2-1; 9 bases fit TRBD2. The CDR3 is 17 amino acids. The trim removed 5 bases at V and 9 bases at J, leaving 17 bases unmatched. Per the germline V gene, CDR1 is SGHTA and CDR2 is FQGNSA. The CDR3 reads CASSRGGLAGPRGEQFF. CDR3 nucleotide sequence: TGTGCCAGCAGCCGAGGGGGGCTAGCGGGGCCACGGGGTGAGCAGTTCTTC.

This sequence joins TRBV4-2 and TRBJ2-2; tentative D call: TRBD2 (5 bases). This CDR3 has 16 amino acids. The germline V and J ends were trimmed by 5 bases and 6 bases, with 19 bases remaining between them. Germline CDR1 and CDR2: LGHNA and YNFKEQ. The CDR3 protein is CASSSNQGRVSGELFF. The CDR3, as DNA: TGTGCCAGCAGCTCAAACCAAGGGCGGGTCTCCGGGGAGCTGTTTTTT.

This clonotype has a handful of counts. The genes are TRBV28 and TRBJ1-2; TRBD1 matches 9 bases. Unmatched junction bases numbered 6, after V lost 6 bases and J lost 7 bases. This CDR3 is 13 amino acids long. The V gene's germline CDR1 is MDHEN and CDR2 SYDVKM. The CDR3 sequence: CASSLTGGAGYTF. In DNA form, the CDR3 reads TGTGCCAGCAGCCTCACAGGGGGCGCTGGCTACACCTTC.

At least ten counts were recorded for this clonotype. The CDR3 here is CASSSRGRLNEKLFF. CDR3 in DNA: TGTGCCAGCAGCTCCCGGGGACGTCTTAATGAAAAACTGTTTTTT. The genes are TRBV3-1 and TRBJ1-4; possibly TRBD1 for D (5 bases). The V gene lost 5 bases and the J gene lost 4 bases, with 14 bases spanning the gap. The CDR3 is 15 amino acids. Per the germline V gene, CDR1 is LGHDT and CDR2 is YNNKEL (reference sequence).

The genes are TRBV20-1 and TRBJ2-3; a possible D gene is TRBD1 (6 bases). The CDR3 runs to 13 residues. CDR1 is DFQATT, CDR2 SNEGSKA, per germline (reference sequence). V was shortened by 5 bases and J by 5 bases, with 14 bases between the two germline ends. The CDR3 DNA sequence: TGCAGTGCTGGACGGACAGTCAAAGATACGCAGTATTTT. The encoded protein is CSAGRTVKDTQYF.

The sample holds a few counts of this clonotype. This chain's CDR3 is CASSQEEGRYGTAYEQYF. The CDR3 DNA follows: TGCGCCAGCAGCCAGGAAGAAGGGCGTTACGGGACAGCCTACGAGCAGTACTTC. The chain combines TRBV4-3 with TRBJ2-7; TRBD1 agrees at 7 bases. The germline CDR1 and CDR2 sequences are LGHNA and YSLEER. This CDR3 is built from 18 residues. Trimming removed 3 bases from V and 2 bases from J; junction bases left unmatched: 16.

This CDR3 reads CSAREASSYEQYF. As DNA, the CDR3 is TGCAGTGCTAGGGAGGCGAGCTCCTACGAGCAGTACTTC. The rearrangement links TRBV20-1 to TRBJ2-7; D may be TRBD2 (5 bases). V was shortened by 3 bases and J by 0 bases, with 9 bases between the two germline ends. CDR1 DFQATT and CDR2 SNEGSKA come from the germline V gene (reference sequence). This CDR3 comprises 13 residues.

The chain joins TRBV9 to TRBJ2-7; possible D gene TRBD2, 6 bases. CDR1 SGDLS and CDR2 YYNGEE come from the germline V gene. CDR3 size: 16 residues. Trimming shortened V by 4 bases and J by 1 base, and 18 bases separated the two germline ends. The CDR3 reads CASSPTAGGNSYEQYF. The CDR3 DNA follows: TGTGCCAGCAGCCCCACCGCAGGAGGGAATTCCTACGAGCAGTACTTC.

The sample holds one count of this clonotype. V usage is TRBV10-3 and J usage is TRBJ2-1; 8 bases fit TRBD2. The CDR3 is made up of 13 amino acids. The junction had 5 bases not matched to a gene; V was cut back by 9 bases and J by 4 bases. CDR1 is ENHRY, CDR2 SYGVKD, per germline. The chain's CDR3 is CAIRGGLYNEQFF. In DNA form, the CDR3 reads TGTGCCATACGGGGGGGCCTATACAATGAGCAGTTCTTC.

This chain joins TRBV20-1 and TRBJ2-1, with 10 bases identical to TRBD1. From germline, CDR1 is DFQATT and CDR2 SNEGSKA (reference sequence). This CDR3 region has 13 residues. Trimming cost V 5 bases and J 8 bases; bases outside gene matches: 6. This CDR3 reads CSALKTGGDEQFF. CDR3 nucleotide sequence: TGCAGTGCTCTTAAGACAGGGGGCGATGAGCAGTTCTTC.

The chain recombines TRBV9 with TRBJ2-1; tentatively, D is TRBD2 (5 bases). This CDR3 is built from 13 residues. The V and J ends lost 4 bases and 11 bases respectively, with 16 bases between them. The germline V gene encodes CDR1 SGDLS and CDR2 YYNGEE. CDR3 in amino acids: CASSSGYGLQQFF. CDR3 in DNA: TGTGCCAGCAGCTCAGGCTACGGACTTCAGCAGTTCTTC.

There are many counts of this clonotype. The chain links TRBV20-1 to TRBJ2-3; the D is unclear. CDR1 DFQATT and CDR2 SNEGSKA come from the germline V gene (reference sequence). This CDR3 has 13 residues. The V end was cut by 5 bases, the J end by 0 bases, with 9 bases between. In nucleotides, the CDR3 is TGCAGTGCTCCCCTGTCTAGCACAGATACGCAGTATTTT. Its protein is CSAPLSSTDTQYF.

The chain recombines TRBV12-3 or TRBV12-4 with TRBJ2-5; TRBD1 aligns across 8 bases. This CDR3 contains 16 residues. The V gene end was trimmed by 5 bases and the J gene end by 1 base; junction bases not matched to a gene: 9. CDR3 DNA sequence: TGTGCCAGCAGTGACCGGGACAGGTGGGGCCAAGAGACCCAGTACTTC. It encodes CASSDRDRWGQETQYF.

This clonotype appeared many times. The J gene is TRBJ1-1, the V gene TRBV3-1; 9 bases map to TRBD1. The CDR3 contains 14 residues. Germline CDR1 and CDR2: LGHDT and YNNKEL (reference sequence). With V trimmed by 5 bases and J by 5 bases, 6 bases remained unmatched. The CDR3 nucleotides read TGTGCCAGCAGCTCTCACGGACAGGGGACTGAAGCTTTCTTT. Protein: CASSSHGQGTEAFF.

For this clonotype: A much more abundant neighbour one base away suggests this may be a read error. This CDR3 is CVSSHQGTPSYEQYF. Written as DNA, the CDR3 is TGTGTCAGCAGCCACCAGGGGACCCCTTCCTACGAGCAGTACTTC. J is TRBJ2-7 and V is TRBV7-6, with D possibly matching TRBD1 (6 bases). The CDR3 extends over 15 amino acids. The germline gives CDR1 SGHVS, CDR2 FNYEAQ.

As for this clonotype: It may be a read error: a sequence one base away is much more abundant. The chain uses TRBV28 and TRBJ2-1; 7 bases map to TRBD2. The CDR3 totals 17 residues. Germline V gene lookup returns CDR1 MDHEN and CDR2 SYDVKM. Here the CDR3 DNA reads TGTGCCGGCAGCGGGGATTTGTTGCCCTATACCTACAATGAGCAGTTCTTC. Translating it yields CAGSGDLLPYTYNEQFF.

In this sample, this clonotype turned up many times. CDR3 DNA: TGTGCCAGCAGTTCCGACATAGCGGGATACAATGAGCAGTTCTTC. Its protein product is CASSSDIAGYNEQFF. The gene calls are TRBV27 and TRBJ2-1; TRBD2 aligns across 8 bases. The CDR3 has 15 amino acids. CDR1 MNHEY and CDR2 SMNVEV come from the germline V gene (reference sequence). With V trimmed by 4 bases and J by 4 bases, 6 bases remained unmatched.

The chain recombines TRBV3-1 with TRBJ2-5; D unclear. Germline V lookup: CDR1 LGHDT, CDR2 YNNKEL (reference sequence). This CDR3 has 12 residues. Trimming left V 11 bases short and J 1 base short, with 11 bases between. CDR3 sequence (DNA): TGTGCCCGACACGGGTCCCAAGAGACCCAGTACTTC. Protein product: CARHGSQETQYF.

This clonotype was found a few times. The chain links TRBV6-6 to TRBJ2-2; perhaps TRBD1 as D (5 bases). This CDR3 contains 13 residues. V lost 2 bases and J lost 6, with 7 bases in between. Germline loops: CDR1 MNHNY, CDR2 SVGAGI (reference sequence). The CDR3 sequence is CASSYPGSGELFF. The CDR3 region has the DNA TGTGCCAGCAGTTACCCAGGGTCCGGGGAGCTGTTTTTT.

V gene TRBV20-1 combines with J gene TRBJ2-5; 8 nucleotides match TRBD2. The CDR3 is 13 residues long. The junction had 5 bases not matched to a gene; V was cut back by 6 bases and J by 2 bases. The germline CDR1 and CDR2 sequences are DFQATT and SNEGSKA (reference sequence). CDR3 residues: CSAGSGAQETQYF. The CDR3 nucleotides are TGCAGTGCAGGTAGCGGGGCACAAGAGACCCAGTACTTC.

This clonotype was counted many times. The chain recombines TRBV20-1 with TRBJ1-1; D gene ambiguous. The CDR3 sequence is 17 residues long. Germline CDR1 DFQATT, CDR2 SNEGSKA (reference sequence). V dropped 1 base and J dropped 1 base, with 19 bases sitting between them. CDR3 protein: CSARVSPIQPSNTEAFF. The CDR3 DNA is TGCAGTGCTAGAGTTTCCCCCATCCAACCCTCGAACACTGAAGCTTTCTTT.